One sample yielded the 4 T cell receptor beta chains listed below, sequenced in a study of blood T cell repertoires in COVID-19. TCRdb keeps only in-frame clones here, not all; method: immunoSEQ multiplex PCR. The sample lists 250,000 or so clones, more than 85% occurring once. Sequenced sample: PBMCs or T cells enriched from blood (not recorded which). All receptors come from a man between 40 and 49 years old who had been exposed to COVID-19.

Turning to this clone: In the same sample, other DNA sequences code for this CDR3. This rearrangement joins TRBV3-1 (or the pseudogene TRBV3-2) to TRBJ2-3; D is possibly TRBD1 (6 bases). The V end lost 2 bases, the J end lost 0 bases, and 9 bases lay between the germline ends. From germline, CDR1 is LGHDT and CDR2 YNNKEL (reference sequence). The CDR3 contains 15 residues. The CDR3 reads CASSQTGSSTDTQYF. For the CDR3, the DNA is TGTGCCAGCAGCCAAACAGGGAGTAGCACAGATACGCAGTATTTT.

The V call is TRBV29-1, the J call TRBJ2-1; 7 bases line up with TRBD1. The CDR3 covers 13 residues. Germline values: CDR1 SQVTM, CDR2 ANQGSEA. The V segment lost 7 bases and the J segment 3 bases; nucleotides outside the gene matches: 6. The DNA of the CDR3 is TGCAGCGCCGTGGGGGACAGCTACAATGAGCAGTTCTTC. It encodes CSAVGDSYNEQFF.

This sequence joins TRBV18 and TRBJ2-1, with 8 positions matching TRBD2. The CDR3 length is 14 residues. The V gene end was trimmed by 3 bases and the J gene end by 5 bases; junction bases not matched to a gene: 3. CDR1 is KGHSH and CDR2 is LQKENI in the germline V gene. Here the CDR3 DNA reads TGTGCCAGCTCACCGACTAGCGCGAACAATGAGCAGTTCTTC. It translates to CASSPTSANNEQFF.

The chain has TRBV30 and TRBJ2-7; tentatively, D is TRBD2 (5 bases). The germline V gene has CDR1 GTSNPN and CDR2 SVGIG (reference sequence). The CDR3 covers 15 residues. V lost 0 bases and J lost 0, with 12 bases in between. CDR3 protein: CAWSVSSGLSYEQYF. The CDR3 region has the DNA TGTGCCTGGAGTGTATCGAGCGGCCTCTCCTACGAGCAGTACTTC. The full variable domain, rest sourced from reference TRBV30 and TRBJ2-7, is SQTIHQWPATLVQPVGSPLSLECTVEGTSNPNLYWYRQAAGRGLQLLFYSVGIGQISSEVPQNLSASRPQDRQFILSSKKLLLSDSGFYLCAWSVSSGLSYEQYFGPGTRLTVT.